These 26 T cell receptor beta chains were all obtained from the same sample, sequenced in a study of cytomegalovirus exposure and HLA in healthy donors. It was with 60 Vbeta and 13 Jbeta primers that the PCR ran. This table comes from immunoSEQ multiplex PCR, and its TCRdb copy is limited to in-frame clones, with some not included. The data hold tens of thousands of clones, with roughly four fifths observed a single time. The sample was PBMCs. The receptors were gathered from a man aged 18 to 29 in good health and CMV-seronegative.

This clone was detected only a few times. The chain uses TRBV27 and TRBJ1-5; D gene uncertain. Germline-derived CDR1 and CDR2 are MNHEY and SMNVEV (reference sequence). The CDR3 spans 15 residues. Trimming pared 4 bases from V and 4 bases from J, leaving 14 bases between. CDR3 nucleotide sequence: TGTGCCAGCAGTTCCCTGACACGGATAAATCAGCCCCAGCATTTT. This gives the protein CASSSLTRINQPQHF.

This chain connects TRBV7-3 to TRBJ2-1, with D perhaps matching TRBD2 (5 bases). With 5 bases removed from V and 0 bases from J, the gap between germline ends came to 11 bases. The CDR3 sequence is 15 residues long. From germline, CDR1 is SGHTA and CDR2 FQGTGA. The CDR3 sequence is CASSNTRSSYNEQFF. DNA for the CDR3: TGTGCCAGCAGCAACACTAGAAGCTCCTACAATGAGCAGTTCTTC.

The chain carries TRBV4-2 and TRBJ1-6; D gene ambiguous. The CDR3 has 15 amino acids. CDR1 and CDR2 from the germline V gene are LGHNA and YNFKEQ. Trimming stripped 0 bases from V and 8 bases from J, with 11 bases between. The DNA for the CDR3 is TGTGCCAGCAGCCAAGATAGAAACCGTTATTCACCCCTCCACTTT. Amino acid sequence: CASSQDRNRYSPLHF.

V gene TRBV10-3 combines with J gene TRBJ2-2; D is perhaps TRBD1 (5 bases). V lost 11 bases and J lost 0, with 19 bases in between. CDR3 size: 16 residues. Germline CDR1 is ENHRY and CDR2 is SYGVKD. This CDR3 reads CAVGVRGQPNTGELFF. CDR3 sequence (DNA): TGTGCCGTCGGTGTAAGGGGCCAACCGAACACCGGGGAGCTGTTTTTT.

V and J are TRBV4-3 and TRBJ1-2; D possibly corresponds to TRBD1 (6 bases). Trimming removed 0 bases from V and 4 bases from J, with 18 bases in between. This CDR3 comprises 17 residues. Per the germline V gene, CDR1 is LGHNA and CDR2 is YSLEER. The chain's CDR3 is CASSQDDFTGRSYGYTF. CDR3 nucleotide sequence: TGCGCCAGCAGCCAAGATGACTTTACAGGGCGTTCCTATGGCTACACCTTC.

This chain joins TRBV14 and TRBJ1-1, with 8 bases fitting TRBD1. Trimming took 5 bases from V and 5 from J; bases not matched to a gene: 10. Germline V gene sequence: CDR1 SGHDN, CDR2 FVKESK. This CDR3 is 15 amino acids long. The CDR3 here is CASSRRTGRFTEAFF. In DNA form, the CDR3 reads TGTGCCAGCAGCAGACGGACAGGGAGATTTACTGAAGCTTTCTTT. The full variable domain, with the rest looked up from reference TRBV14 and TRBJ1-1, is EAGVTQFPSHSVIEKGQTVTLRCDPISGHDNLYWYRRVMGKEIKFLLHFVKESKQDESGMPNNRFLAERTGGTYSTLKVQPAELEDSGVYFCASSRRTGRFTEAFFGQGTRLTVV.

CDR3 sequence reads: CASSLDPGQGPGTF. CDR3 DNA: TGTGCCAGCAGCTTAGACCCGGGACAGGGTCCGGGGACCTTC. The chain carries TRBV7-9 and TRBJ1-2; 9 positions agree with TRBD1. CDR3 length: 14 residues. Germline loops: CDR1 SEHNR, CDR2 FQNEAQ (reference sequence). Trimming cost V 1 base and J 14 bases; bases outside gene matches: 11.

The chain recombines TRBV28 with TRBJ1-5; maybe TRBD1 (6 bases). V lost 2 bases and J 6 bases, leaving 17 bases between the germline ends. Germline V lookup: CDR1 MDHEN, CDR2 SYDVKM. The CDR3 contains 16 residues. DNA of the CDR3: TGTGCCAGCAGTTTAAGAGGGGGGGCGATGGGTCAGCCCCAGCATTTT. This sequence encodes CASSLRGGAMGQPQHF.

The chain joins TRBV7-2 to TRBJ2-7, with 10 nucleotides matching TRBD1. The CDR3 contains 16 residues. CDR1 and CDR2 from the germline V gene are SGHTA and FQGNSA. J was trimmed by 12 bases and V by 3 bases; bases with no gene match: 17. CDR3 region: CASSFQRGTGAFLLYF. Here the CDR3 DNA reads TGTGCCAGCAGCTTCCAAAGGGGGACAGGGGCTTTTCTCCTGTACTTC.

V gene TRBV7-2 combines with J gene TRBJ1-2; the D gene is possibly TRBD1 (6 bases). Germline V CDR1 and CDR2: SGHTA, FQGNSA. Between the trimmed V and J ends, which lost 3 bases and 6 bases, there was a span of 29 bases. The CDR3 contains 19 residues. The CDR3 DNA is TGTGCCAGCAGCTTTTCAGCCGGGAGGGGCGTGGGGGGCGCAGATGGCTACACCTTC. Translating it yields CASSFSAGRGVGGADGYTF.

V gene TRBV19 combines with J gene TRBJ2-1; D is unresolved. The CDR3 sequence is 16 residues long. Germline CDR1 LNHDA, CDR2 SQIVND (reference sequence). V was cut by 2 bases and J by 10 bases, with 21 bases left in between. In DNA form, the CDR3 reads TGTGCCAGTAGTATACCCGGTCTAAAATACTCCCTCGAGCAGTTCTTC. This gives the protein CASSIPGLKYSLEQFF.

The chain recombines TRBV4-1 with TRBJ1-1, with D perhaps matching TRBD1 (6 bases). The CDR3 is 16 amino acids. Trimming took off 3 bases at V and 1 base at J, with 15 bases between the two ends. Germline-derived CDR1 and CDR2 are MGHRA and YSYEKL. The DNA for the CDR3 is TGCGCCAGCAGCCAGATAGCGGGACATGAGAACACTGAAGCTTTCTTT. Translating it yields CASSQIAGHENTEAFF.

This clone has a handful of counts. The DNA for the CDR3 is TGCGCCAGCAGCTTGGGACAGAAGAACACTGAAGCTTTCTTT. This sequence encodes CASSLGQKNTEAFF. The chain employs TRBV5-1 and TRBJ1-1, with TRBD1 as a possible D gene (5 bases). CDR3 length: 14 residues. Germline-derived CDR1 and CDR2 are SGHRS and YFSETQ. The V end was cut by 0 bases, the J end by 1 base, with 7 bases between.

The chain employs TRBV5-5 and TRBJ1-2; 11 bases are a match to TRBD1. CDR3 length: 15 residues. Germline V lookup: CDR1 SGHKS, CDR2 YYEKEE (reference sequence). Trimming removed 1 base from V and 4 bases from J; junction bases left unmatched: 3. The CDR3 protein is CASSLTGTGGYGYTF. In DNA form, the CDR3 reads TGTGCCAGCAGCTTGACCGGGACAGGGGGCTATGGCTACACCTTC.

The CDR3 DNA is TGTGCCAGCGCCCAGAACCCAGGTCAGACCCAGTACTTC. Residues: CASAQNPGQTQYF. The chain combines TRBV6-5 with TRBJ2-5, with unresolved D. The CDR3 sequence is 13 residues long. The V and J ends lost 8 bases and 6 bases respectively, with 16 bases between them. Germline V CDR1 and CDR2: MNHEY, SVGAGI.

The chain carries TRBV28 and TRBJ1-2; the D is unclear. V was clipped by 3 bases and J by 5 bases, with 19 bases between them. CDR1 MDHEN and CDR2 SYDVKM come from the germline V gene. The CDR3 has 16 amino acids. CDR3 in DNA: TGTGCCAGCAGTTTGGTCGGTTGGGGAGTTGGGTATGGCTACACCTTC. As protein: CASSLVGWGVGYGYTF.

The rearrangement joins TRBV2 to TRBJ1-1; D possibly corresponds to TRBD1 (5 bases). V was trimmed by 6 bases and J by 0 bases, leaving 20 bases between them. Germline CDR1 and CDR2: SNHLY and FYNNEI. CDR3 length: 17 residues. CDR3 nucleotides: TGTGCCAGCAGGCCAATTGTGGCAGGGCACATGAACACTGAAGCTTTCTTT. Its translation is CASRPIVAGHMNTEAFF.

The V gene is TRBV5-1, the J gene TRBJ2-7, with a tentative D call TRBD1 (5 bases). The CDR3 sequence is 14 residues long. Deletions cut 1 base from V and 0 bases from J, with 8 bases between. CDR1 and CDR2 from the germline V gene are SGHRS and YFSETQ. The CDR3 is CASSLTGSSYEQYF. In DNA form, the CDR3 reads TGCGCCAGCAGCTTGACAGGAAGCTCCTACGAGCAGTACTTC. The full variable domain, its missing parts supplied by reference TRBV5-1 and TRBJ2-7, is KAGVTQTPRYLIKTRGQQVTLSCSPISGHRSVSWYQQTPGQGLQFLFEYFSETQRNKGNFPGRFSGRQFSNSRSEMNVSTLELGDSALYLCASSLTGSSYEQYFGPGTRLTVT.

The chain is built from TRBV5-1 and TRBJ2-1; D is perhaps TRBD2 (6 bases). Trimming pared 3 bases from V and 0 bases from J, leaving 10 bases between. CDR1 and CDR2 from the germline V gene are SGHRS and YFSETQ. This CDR3 is 15 amino acids long. CDR3 amino acids: CASSSGLSSYNEQFF. CDR3 nucleotide sequence: TGCGCCAGCAGCTCGGGACTGAGCTCCTACAATGAGCAGTTCTTC.

The chain is built from TRBV5-6 and TRBJ1-2; 8 positions match TRBD1. In germline, CDR1 is SGHDT, CDR2 YYEEEE. Losses at the gene ends were 4 bases for V and 0 bases for J; bases not matched to a gene: 8. The CDR3 loop spans 16 amino acids. The CDR3, as DNA: TGTGCCAGCAGCGTGACCCTGACAGGGGCTAACTATGGCTACACCTTC. Encoded protein: CASSVTLTGANYGYTF. Variable domain in full (rest from reference TRBV5-6 and TRBJ1-2): DAGVTQSPTHLIKTRGQQVTLRCSPKSGHDTVSWYQQALGQGPQFIFQYYEEEERQRGNFPDRFSGHQFPNYSSELNVNALLLGDSALYLCASSVTLTGANYGYTFGSGTRLTVV.

This clone was seen only once. The chain carries TRBV11-2 and TRBJ2-7, with 7 bases fitting TRBD1. Trimming removed 2 bases from V and 1 base from J; junction bases left unmatched: 11. This CDR3 has 17 amino acids. Looked up from germline, CDR1 is SGHAT and CDR2 is FQNNGV. CDR3 DNA: TGTGCCAGCAGCTTAATCGTTTGGGGGACAGAGTCCTACGAGCAGTACTTC. Protein sequence: CASSLIVWGTESYEQYF.

This clone was detected only once. This chain connects TRBV9 to TRBJ2-5, with D maybe TRBD2 (5 bases). There are 16 residues in the CDR3. Per the germline V gene, CDR1 is SGDLS and CDR2 is YYNGEE. Trimming pared 3 bases from V and 1 base from J, leaving 16 bases between. The CDR3, as DNA: TGTGCCAGCAGCGCAAGGGATCTAGCTCCCCAAGAGACCCAGTACTTC. Translating gives CASSARDLAPQETQYF. The entire variable domain, with the rest obtained from reference TRBV9 and TRBJ2-5, is as follows: DSGVTQTPKHLITATGQRVTLRCSPRSGDLSVYWYQQSLDQGLQFLIQYYNGEERAKGNILERFSAQQFPDLHSELNLSSLELGDSALYFCASSARDLAPQETQYFGPGTRLLVL.

The V gene is TRBV28, the J gene TRBJ2-2, with TRBD1 matching 11 bases. The CDR3 consists of 16 residues. The germline gives CDR1 MDHEN, CDR2 SYDVKM. Trimming removed 5 bases from V and 6 bases from J; junction bases left unmatched: 8. In DNA, the CDR3 is TGTGCCAGCAGTCCCGGACAGGGGGCGCGCCCCGGGGAGCTGTTTTTT. This translates into CASSPGQGARPGELFF.

Only one count was recorded for this clone. The chain carries TRBV19 and TRBJ1-1, with D perhaps matching TRBD1 (5 bases). CDR1 is LNHDA and CDR2 is SQIVND in the germline V gene (reference sequence). The CDR3 spans 16 residues. V was shortened by 6 bases and J by 3 bases, with 20 bases between the two germline ends. CDR3: CASSRQWRSSHTEAFF. The CDR3 coding sequence is TGTGCCAGTAGCCGACAGTGGCGTAGTTCTCACACTGAAGCTTTCTTT.

The chain carries TRBV13 and TRBJ2-4; D might be TRBD1 (6 bases). Germline CDR1 and CDR2: PRHDT and FYEKMQ (reference sequence). Trimming took off 1 base at V and 0 bases at J, with 13 bases between the two ends. This CDR3 contains 17 residues. The CDR3 bases are TGTGCCAGCAGCTTAGTGCGGCAGGGGCTAGCCAAAAACATTCAGTACTTC. This gives the protein CASSLVRQGLAKNIQYF.

The CDR3 loop reads CASSLLRGSNQPQHF. The CDR3, as DNA: TGTGCCAGCAGTTTACTAAGGGGAAGCAATCAGCCCCAGCATTTT. V and J are TRBV28 and TRBJ1-5; a weak D match, TRBD1 (5 bases). CDR1 is MDHEN, CDR2 SYDVKM, per germline. Trimming removed 2 bases at V and 1 base at J, with 9 bases between. This CDR3 is built from 15 residues. Full variable domain (missing parts from reference TRBV28 and TRBJ1-5): DVKVTQSSRYLVKRTGEKVFLECVQDMDHENMFWYRQDPGLGLRLIYFSYDVKMKEKGDIPEGYSVSREKKERFSLILESASTNQTSMYLCASSLLRGSNQPQHFGDGTRLSIL.